This TCR beta chain was identified in a study of CD4 and CD8 cells across lung adenocarcinoma regions. CDR3 length: 14 residues. Germline loops: CDR1 SGHTA, CDR2 FQGNSA. One entry per CDR3 protein, called by TCRdb with MiXCR from the PCR reads. The table has more than 25,000 distinct CDR3 sequences, approximately 53% seen once. This clonotype was sampled from a male donor with lung adenocarcinoma. The CD4 and CD8 labels of this study may be unreliable. Sample: CD8+ T cells from the center of a lung tumor. This chain joins TRBV7-2 and TRBJ2-2, with D tentatively TRBD1 (5 bases). The tail of the sequence fits TRBJ2-3 better, so the J call may be wrong. The CDR3 sequence is CASSSPLLTGAQYF. As DNA, the CDR3 is TGTGCCAGCAGCTCCCCCCTGTTAACAGGTGCGCAGTATTTT.